This T cell receptor beta chain was sequenced in a study of T cell changes during pregnancy in multiple sclerosis. TCRdb keeps only in-frame clones here, not all; method: immunoSEQ multiplex PCR. Of 130,000 or so clones detected, around 93% appear once; the ten largest clones hold approximately 6.2%. CDR1 and CDR2 (germline): SEHNR, FQNEAQ (reference sequence). The CDR3 has 17 residues. The V and J ends lost 0 bases and 0 bases, in that order; junction bases with no gene match: 2. The chain employs TRBV7-9 and TRBJ2-2; 9 nucleotides match TRBD1. The source was peripheral blood, collected before pregnancy. This TCR was recovered from a female donor with multiple sclerosis, enrolled in a pregnancy study. In nucleotides, the CDR3 is TGTGCCAGCAGCTTAGCCGGGGACAGGGCGAACACCGGGGAGCTGTTTTTT. This codes for CASSLAGDRANTGELFF.